This T cell receptor beta chain was documented in a study of CD8+CD57+ T cells in acquired aplastic anemia. About the research overall: The mean DNA yield obtained from sorted CD4+ and CD8+ cells came to approximately 3.2 ug. CD4+ cell libraries from healthy donors averaged approximately 9.8 million reads.

Trimming took 0 bases from V and 1 from J, leaving 7 bases between them. CDR3 size: 15 residues. CDR1 is MNHEY and CDR2 is SMNVEV in the germline V gene (reference sequence). Profiles of TCR beta VDJ and CDR3 were generated from a genomic DNA template. TCRdb re-called the reads with MiXCR, one entry per CDR3 protein. The table lists approximately 98,000 distinct CDR3 sequences, around half of them singletons. This clonotype was observed many times. The sequenced material came from sorted CD4+, CD8+, or CD8+CD57+ T cells (not recorded which) from PBMCs. This TCR was sampled from a human donor in good health, serving as a control. The V gene is TRBV27, the J gene TRBJ1-5, with D unresolved. The CDR3 here is CASSLSSGSNQPQHF. The CDR3, as DNA: TGTGCCAGCAGTTTATCGAGCGGCAGCAATCAGCCCCAGCATTTT.